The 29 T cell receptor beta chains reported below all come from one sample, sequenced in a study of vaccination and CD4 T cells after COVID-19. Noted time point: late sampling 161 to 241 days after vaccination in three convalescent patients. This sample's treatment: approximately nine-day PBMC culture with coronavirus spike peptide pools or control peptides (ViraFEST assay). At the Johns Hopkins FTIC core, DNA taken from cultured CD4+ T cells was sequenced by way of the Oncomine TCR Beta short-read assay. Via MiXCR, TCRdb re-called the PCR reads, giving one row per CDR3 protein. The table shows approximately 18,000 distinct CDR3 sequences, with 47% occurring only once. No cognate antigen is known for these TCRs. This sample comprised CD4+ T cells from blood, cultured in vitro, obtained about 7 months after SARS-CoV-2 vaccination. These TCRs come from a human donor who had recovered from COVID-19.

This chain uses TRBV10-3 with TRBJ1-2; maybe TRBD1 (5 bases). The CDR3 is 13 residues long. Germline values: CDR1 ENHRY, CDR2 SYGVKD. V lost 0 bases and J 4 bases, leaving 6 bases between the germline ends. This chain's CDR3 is CAISESRGYGYTF. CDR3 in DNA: TGTGCCATCAGTGAGTCGAGGGGCTATGGCTACACCTTC.

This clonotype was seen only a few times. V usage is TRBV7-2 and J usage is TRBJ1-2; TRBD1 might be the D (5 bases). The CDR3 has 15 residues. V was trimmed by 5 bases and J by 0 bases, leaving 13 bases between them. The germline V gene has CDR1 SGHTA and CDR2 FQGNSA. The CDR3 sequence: CASSQDRGPNYGYTF. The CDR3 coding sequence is TGTGCCAGCAGCCAAGACCGGGGACCTAACTATGGCTACACCTTC.

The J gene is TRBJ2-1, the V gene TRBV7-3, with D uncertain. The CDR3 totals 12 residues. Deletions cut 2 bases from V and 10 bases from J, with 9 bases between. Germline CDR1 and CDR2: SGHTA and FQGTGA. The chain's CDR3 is CASSLVATEQFF. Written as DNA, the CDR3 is TGTGCCAGCAGCTTAGTAGCTACCGAGCAGTTCTTC. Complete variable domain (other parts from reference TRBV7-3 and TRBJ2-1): GAGVSQTPSNKVTEKGKYVELRCDPISGHTALYWYRQSLGQGPEFLIYFQGTGAADDSGLPNDRFFAVRPEGSVSTLKIQRTERGDSAVYLCASSLVATEQFFGPGTRLTVL.

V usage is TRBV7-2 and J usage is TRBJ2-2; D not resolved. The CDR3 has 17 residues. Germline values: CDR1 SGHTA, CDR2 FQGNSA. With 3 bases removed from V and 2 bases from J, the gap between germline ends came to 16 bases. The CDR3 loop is CASSFRWAGINTGELFF. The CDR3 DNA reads TGTGCCAGCAGCTTTAGATGGGCTGGAATAAACACCGGGGAGCTGTTTTTT.

The CDR3 DNA reads TGCAGTGCTAGATGGGCAGGGAGGGTTAGGGAGACCCAGTACTTC. Residues: CSARWAGRVRETQYF. The chain is built from TRBV20-1 and TRBJ2-5; 7 bases are a match to TRBD2. The CDR3 has 15 amino acids. The germline gives CDR1 DFQATT, CDR2 SNEGSKA (reference sequence). V gave up 2 bases and J gave up 5 bases; unmatched junction bases: 11.

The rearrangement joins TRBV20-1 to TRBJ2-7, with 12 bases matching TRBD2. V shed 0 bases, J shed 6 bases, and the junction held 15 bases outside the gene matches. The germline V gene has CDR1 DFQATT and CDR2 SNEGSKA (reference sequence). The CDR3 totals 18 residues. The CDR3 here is CSARDWRTSGIGGSEQYF. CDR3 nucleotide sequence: TGCAGTGCTAGAGATTGGCGGACTAGCGGGATTGGGGGGTCCGAGCAGTACTTC.

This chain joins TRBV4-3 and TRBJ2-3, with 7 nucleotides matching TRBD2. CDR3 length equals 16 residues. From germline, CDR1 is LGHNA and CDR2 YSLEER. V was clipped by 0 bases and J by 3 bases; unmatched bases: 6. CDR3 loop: CASSQDLAGATDTQYF. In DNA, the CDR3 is TGCGCCAGCAGCCAAGATTTAGCGGGTGCGACAGATACGCAGTATTTT.

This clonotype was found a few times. CDR3 amino acids: CASSQDGRNTEAFF. CDR3 bases: TGTGCCAGCAGCCAAGATGGCCGGAACACTGAAGCTTTCTTT. The chain recombines TRBV4-2 with TRBJ1-1; D not certain. The CDR3 is made up of 14 amino acids. V was pared by 0 bases and J by 1 base, with 6 bases between. Germline assignment: CDR1 LGHNA and CDR2 YNFKEQ.

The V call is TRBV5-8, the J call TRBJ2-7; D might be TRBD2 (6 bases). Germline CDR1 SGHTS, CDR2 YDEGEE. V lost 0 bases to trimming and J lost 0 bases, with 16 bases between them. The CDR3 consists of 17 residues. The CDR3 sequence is CASSLAGGTYISYEQYF. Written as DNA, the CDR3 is TGTGCCAGCAGCTTGGCTGGGGGGACTTACATCTCCTACGAGCAGTACTTC.

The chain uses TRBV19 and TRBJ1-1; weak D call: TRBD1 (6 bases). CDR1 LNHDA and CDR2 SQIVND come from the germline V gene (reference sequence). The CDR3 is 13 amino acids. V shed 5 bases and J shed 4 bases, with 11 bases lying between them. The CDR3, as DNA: TGTGCCAGTAGTGGCCGAGGGGGCACTGAAGCTTTCTTT. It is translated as CASSGRGGTEAFF.

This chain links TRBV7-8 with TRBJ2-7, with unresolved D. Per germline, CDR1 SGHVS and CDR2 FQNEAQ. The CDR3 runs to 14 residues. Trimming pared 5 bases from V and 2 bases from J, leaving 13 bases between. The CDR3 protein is CASSIELGTYEQYF. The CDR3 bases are TGTGCCAGCAGCATAGAGCTCGGCACCTACGAGCAGTACTTC.

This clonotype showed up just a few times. DNA of the CDR3: TGTGCCAGCAGCGTCTCTAGGGAGACCCAGTACTTC. This codes for CASSVSRETQYF. The chain is built from TRBV11-2 and TRBJ2-5; D is unresolved. The CDR3 sequence is 12 residues long. The germline V gene encodes CDR1 SGHAT and CDR2 FQNNGV. Trimming pared 5 bases from V and 5 bases from J, leaving 9 bases between.

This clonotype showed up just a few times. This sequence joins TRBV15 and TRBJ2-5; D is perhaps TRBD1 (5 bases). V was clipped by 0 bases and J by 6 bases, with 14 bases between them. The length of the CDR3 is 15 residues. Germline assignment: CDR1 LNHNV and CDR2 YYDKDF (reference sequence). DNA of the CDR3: TGTGCCACCAGCAGAGATAGACAGAATCCCAAGACCCAGTACTTC. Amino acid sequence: CATSRDRQNPKTQYF. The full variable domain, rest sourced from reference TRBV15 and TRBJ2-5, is DAMVIQNPRYQVTQFGKPVTLSCSQTLNHNVMYWYQQKSSQAPKLLFHYYDKDFNNEADTPDNFQSRRPNTSFCFLDIRSPGLGDTAMYLCATSRDRQNPKTQYFGPGTRLLVL.

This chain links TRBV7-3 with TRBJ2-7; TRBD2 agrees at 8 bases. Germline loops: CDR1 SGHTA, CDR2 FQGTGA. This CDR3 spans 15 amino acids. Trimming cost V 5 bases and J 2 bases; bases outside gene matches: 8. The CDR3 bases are TGTGCCAGCAGCCCGGGGGGGACTCAAACCTACGAGCAGTACTTC. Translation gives CASSPGGTQTYEQYF.

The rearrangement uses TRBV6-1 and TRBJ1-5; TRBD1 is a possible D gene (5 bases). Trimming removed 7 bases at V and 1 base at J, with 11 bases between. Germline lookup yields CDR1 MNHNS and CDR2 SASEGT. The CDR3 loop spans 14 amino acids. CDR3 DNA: TGTGCCAGCACGAGACAGACAAGCAATCAGCCCCAGCATTTT. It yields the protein CASTRQTSNQPQHF.

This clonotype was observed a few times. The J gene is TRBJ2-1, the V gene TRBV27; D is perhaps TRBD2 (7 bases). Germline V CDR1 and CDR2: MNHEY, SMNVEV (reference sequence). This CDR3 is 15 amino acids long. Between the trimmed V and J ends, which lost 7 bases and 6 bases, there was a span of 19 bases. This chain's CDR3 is CASTVWTGGLNEQFF. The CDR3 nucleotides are TGTGCCAGCACGGTGTGGACGGGGGGCCTCAATGAGCAGTTCTTC.

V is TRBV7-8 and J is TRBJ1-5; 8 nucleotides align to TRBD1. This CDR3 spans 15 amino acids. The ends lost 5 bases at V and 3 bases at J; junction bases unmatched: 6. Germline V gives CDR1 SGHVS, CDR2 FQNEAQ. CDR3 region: CASSPDRAFNQPQHF. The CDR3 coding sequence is TGTGCCAGCAGCCCGGACAGGGCGTTCAATCAGCCCCAGCATTTT.

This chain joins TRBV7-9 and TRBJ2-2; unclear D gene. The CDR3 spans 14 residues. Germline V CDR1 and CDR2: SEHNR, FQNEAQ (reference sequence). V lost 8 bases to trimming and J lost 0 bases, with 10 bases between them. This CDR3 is CASQRTTNTGELFF. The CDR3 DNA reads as TGTGCCAGCCAGAGAACCACGAACACCGGGGAGCTGTTTTTT.

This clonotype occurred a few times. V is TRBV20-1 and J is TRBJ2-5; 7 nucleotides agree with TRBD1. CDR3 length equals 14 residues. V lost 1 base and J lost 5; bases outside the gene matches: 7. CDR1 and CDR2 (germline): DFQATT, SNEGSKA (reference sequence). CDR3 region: CSARAGGYLETQYF. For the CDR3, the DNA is TGCAGTGCTAGAGCAGGGGGTTATTTGGAGACCCAGTACTTC.

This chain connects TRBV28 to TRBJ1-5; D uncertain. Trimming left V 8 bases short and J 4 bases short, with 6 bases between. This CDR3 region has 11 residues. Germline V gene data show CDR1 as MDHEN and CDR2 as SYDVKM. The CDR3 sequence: CASGDNQPQHF. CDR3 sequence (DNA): TGTGCCAGCGGCGATAATCAGCCCCAGCATTTT. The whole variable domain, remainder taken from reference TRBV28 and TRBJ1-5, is DVKVTQSSRYLVKRTGEKVFLECVQDMDHENMFWYRQDPGLGLRLIYFSYDVKMKEKGDIPEGYSVSREKKERFSLILESASTNQTSMYLCASGDNQPQHFGDGTRLSIL.

For the CDR3, the DNA is TGTGCCAGCAGTCCCCCTCCCAGACGGGAGAACTATGGCTACACCTTC. Translated, it gives CASSPPPRRENYGYTF. V is TRBV27 and J is TRBJ1-2; D is unclear. The CDR3 contains 16 residues. Trimming stripped 5 bases from V and 2 bases from J, with 18 bases between. Looked up from germline, CDR1 is MNHEY and CDR2 is SMNVEV (reference sequence).

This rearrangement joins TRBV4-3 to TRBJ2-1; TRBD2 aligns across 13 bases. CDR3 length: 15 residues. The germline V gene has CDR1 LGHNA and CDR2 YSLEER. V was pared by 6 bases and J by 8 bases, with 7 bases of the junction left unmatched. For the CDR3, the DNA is TGCGCCAGCAGAGGACTAGCGGGAGTAGGGTATGAGCAGTTCTTC. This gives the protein CASRGLAGVGYEQFF.

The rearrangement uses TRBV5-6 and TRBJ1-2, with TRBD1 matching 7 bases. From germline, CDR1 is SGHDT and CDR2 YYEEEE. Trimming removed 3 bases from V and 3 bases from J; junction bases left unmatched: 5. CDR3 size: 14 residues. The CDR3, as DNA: TGTGCCAGCAGCTCCGGGACAGAGGACTATGGCTACACCTTC. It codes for CASSSGTEDYGYTF.

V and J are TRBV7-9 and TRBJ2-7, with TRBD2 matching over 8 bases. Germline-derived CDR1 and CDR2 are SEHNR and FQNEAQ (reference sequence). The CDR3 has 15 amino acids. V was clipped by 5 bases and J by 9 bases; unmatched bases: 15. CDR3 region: CASSREGQGMLRQYF. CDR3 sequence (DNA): TGTGCCAGCAGCCGGGAGGGGCAGGGAATGCTGAGGCAGTACTTC. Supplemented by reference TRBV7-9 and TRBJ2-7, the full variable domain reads DTGVSQNPRHKITKRGQNVTFRCDPISEHNRLYWYRQTLGQGPEFLTYFQNEAQLEKSRLLSDRFSAERPKGSFSTLEIQRTEQGDSAMYLCASSREGQGMLRQYFGPGTRLTVT.

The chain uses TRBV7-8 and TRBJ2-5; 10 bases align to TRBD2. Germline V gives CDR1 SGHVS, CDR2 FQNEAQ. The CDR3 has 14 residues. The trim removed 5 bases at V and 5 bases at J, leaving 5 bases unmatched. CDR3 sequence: CASSRLAGWETQYF. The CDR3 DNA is TGTGCCAGCAGCCGACTAGCGGGTTGGGAGACCCAGTACTTC. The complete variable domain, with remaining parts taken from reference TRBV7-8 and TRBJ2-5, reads GAGVSQSPRYKVAKRGQDVALRCDPISGHVSLFWYQQALGQGPEFLTYFQNEAQLDKSGLPSDRFFAERPEGSVSTLKIQRTQQEDSAVYLCASSRLAGWETQYFGPGTRLLVL.

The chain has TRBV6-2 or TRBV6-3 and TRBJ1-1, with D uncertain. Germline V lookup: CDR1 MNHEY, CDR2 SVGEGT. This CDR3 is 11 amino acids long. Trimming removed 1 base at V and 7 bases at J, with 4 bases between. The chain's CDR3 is CASSYLFEAFF. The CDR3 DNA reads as TGTGCCAGCAGTTACTTATTTGAAGCTTTCTTT.

DNA of the CDR3: TGTGCCAGCAGTGAAACGGGGGCGTGGGCTGGTGAGCAGTTCTTC. Its translation: CASSETGAWAGEQFF. The rearrangement joins TRBV6-1 to TRBJ2-1; D tentatively reads TRBD1 or TRBD2 (6 bases each). Germline V gene lookup returns CDR1 MNHNS and CDR2 SASEGT. The CDR3 totals 15 residues. Trimming left V 2 bases short and J 9 bases short, with 17 bases between.

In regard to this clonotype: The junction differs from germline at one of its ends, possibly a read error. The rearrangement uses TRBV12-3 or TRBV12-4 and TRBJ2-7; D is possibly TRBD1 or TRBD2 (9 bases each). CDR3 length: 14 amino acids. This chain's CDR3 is CASKGQGLAGEQCF. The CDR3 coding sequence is TGTGCCAGCAAGGGACAGGGTTTAGCGGGAGAGCAGTGCTTC.

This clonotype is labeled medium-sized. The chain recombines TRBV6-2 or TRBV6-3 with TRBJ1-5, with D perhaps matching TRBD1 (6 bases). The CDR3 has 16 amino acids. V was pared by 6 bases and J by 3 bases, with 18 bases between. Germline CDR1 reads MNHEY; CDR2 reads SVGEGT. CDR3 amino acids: CASRAGDIGFNQPQHF. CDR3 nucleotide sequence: TGTGCCAGCAGAGCCGGGGACATCGGATTCAATCAGCCCCAGCATTTT.